The clone carrying this T cell receptor beta chain was seen a handful of times. The antigen is unknown. The CDR3 is 13 residues long. Looked up from germline, CDR1 is DFQATT and CDR2 is SNEGSKA (reference sequence). Germline trimming cut 6 bases from V and 3 bases from J; bases unmatched to any gene: 4. The data originate from a study of type 1 regulatory T cells. General study findings and limits: Compared with non-Tr1 cells, Tr1 cells showed a narrower TCR repertoire.

TCRdb ran MiXCR on the reads and lists one entry per CDR3 protein. The table lists fewer than 80,000 distinct CDR3 sequences, less than 25% of them singletons, with 7% to 10% in the top ten. The chain uses TRBV20-1 and TRBJ2-3; 9 nucleotides match TRBD2. The source of this sequence is a human donor in good health. Sequenced: cultured type 1 regulatory T (Tr1) cells, either the whole culture or a sorted fraction (not recorded which). The CDR3 DNA reads as TGCAGTGCAATAGCGGGAGTAACAGATACGCAGTATTTT. It yields the protein CSAIAGVTDTQYF.